This record covers a single TCR beta chain. Its antigen is currently unknown. The data were obtained in a study of T cell responses to AZD1222 COVID-19 vaccine. Study-level findings and limits: Spike-specific TCR breadth and depth grew following two AZD1222 doses.

The V end was cut by 3 bases, the J end by 6 bases, with 15 bases between. The germline V gene has CDR1 GTSNPN and CDR2 SVGIG (reference sequence). The CDR3 has 14 amino acids. Here immunoSEQ multiplex PCR was the method, and the copy in TCRdb shows in-frame clones only, minus some. Here the sample spans 90,000 to 120,000 clones, over 80% being singletons. The sample consisted of peripheral blood, taken 28 days after the second AZD1222 dose. The receptor comes from an adult who received the AZD1222 COVID-19 vaccine. The V gene is TRBV30, the J gene TRBJ2-4, with a tentative D call TRBD1 (6 bases). CDR3 DNA sequence: TGTGCCTGGAGAAGTCCGGGACATTTAAACATTCAGTACTTC. Protein product: CAWRSPGHLNIQYF.